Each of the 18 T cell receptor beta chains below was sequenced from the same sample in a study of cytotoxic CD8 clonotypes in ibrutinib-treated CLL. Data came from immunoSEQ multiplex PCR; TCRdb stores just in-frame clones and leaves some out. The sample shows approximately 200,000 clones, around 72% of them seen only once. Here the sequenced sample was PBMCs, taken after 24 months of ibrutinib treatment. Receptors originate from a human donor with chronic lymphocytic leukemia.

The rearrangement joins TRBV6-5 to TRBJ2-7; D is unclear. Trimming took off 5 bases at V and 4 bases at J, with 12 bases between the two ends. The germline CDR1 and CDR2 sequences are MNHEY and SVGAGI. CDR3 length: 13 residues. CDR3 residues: CASSEALPYEQYF. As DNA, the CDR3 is TGTGCCAGCAGTGAAGCGCTGCCTTACGAGCAGTACTTC.

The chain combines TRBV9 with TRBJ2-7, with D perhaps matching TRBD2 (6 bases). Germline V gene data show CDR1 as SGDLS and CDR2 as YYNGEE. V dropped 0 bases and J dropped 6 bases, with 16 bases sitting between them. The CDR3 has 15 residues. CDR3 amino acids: CASSVGVAERAEQYF. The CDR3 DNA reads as TGTGCCAGCAGCGTAGGGGTAGCGGAGCGTGCCGAGCAGTACTTC. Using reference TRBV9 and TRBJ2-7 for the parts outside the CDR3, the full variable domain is DSGVTQTPKHLITATGQRVTLRCSPRSGDLSVYWYQQSLDQGLQFLIQYYNGEERAKGNILERFSAQQFPDLHSELNLSSLELGDSALYFCASSVGVAERAEQYFGPGTRLTVT.

The CDR3 here is CAISPSPNTEAFF. The CDR3 nucleotides are TGTGCCATCAGCCCGTCCCCCAACACTGAAGCTTTCTTT. V is TRBV10-3 and J is TRBJ1-1; no firm D call. V was cut by 6 bases and J by 2 bases, with 10 bases left in between. The germline V gene has CDR1 ENHRY and CDR2 SYGVKD. The CDR3 loop spans 13 amino acids.

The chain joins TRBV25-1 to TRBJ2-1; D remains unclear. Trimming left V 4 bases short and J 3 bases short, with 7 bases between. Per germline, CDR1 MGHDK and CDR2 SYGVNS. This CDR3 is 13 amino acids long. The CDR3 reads CASSGSNYNEQFF. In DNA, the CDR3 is TGTGCCAGCAGTGGAAGTAACTACAATGAGCAGTTCTTC. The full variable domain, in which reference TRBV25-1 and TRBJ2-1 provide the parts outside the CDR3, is EADIYQTPRYLVIGTGKKITLECSQTMGHDKMYWYQQDPGMELHLIHYSYGVNSTEKGDLSSESTVSRIRTEHFPLTLESARPSHTSQYLCASSGSNYNEQFFGPGTRLTVL.

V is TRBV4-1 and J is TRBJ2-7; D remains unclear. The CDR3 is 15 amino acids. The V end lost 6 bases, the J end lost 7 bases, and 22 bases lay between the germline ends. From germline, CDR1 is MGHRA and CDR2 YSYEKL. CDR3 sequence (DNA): TGCGCCAGCAGGCCTTGGGCCGACCGGTCCGTGGAGCAGTACTTC. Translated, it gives CASRPWADRSVEQYF.

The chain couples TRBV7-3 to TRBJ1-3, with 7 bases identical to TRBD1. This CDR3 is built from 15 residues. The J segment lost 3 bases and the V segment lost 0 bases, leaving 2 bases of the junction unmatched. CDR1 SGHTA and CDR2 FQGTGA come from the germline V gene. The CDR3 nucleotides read TGTGCCAGCAGCTTAACAGGGGGCAATGGAAACACCATATATTTT. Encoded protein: CASSLTGGNGNTIYF.

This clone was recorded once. This chain's CDR3 is CASSARVTGTYNEQFF. Written as DNA, the CDR3 is TGTGCCAGCAGCGCCCGAGTCACCGGAACCTACAATGAGCAGTTCTTC. The V gene is TRBV9, the J gene TRBJ2-1; D remains unclear. V lost 3 bases, J lost 2 bases, and 15 bases lay in between. The germline gives CDR1 SGDLS, CDR2 YYNGEE. The length of the CDR3 is 16 residues.

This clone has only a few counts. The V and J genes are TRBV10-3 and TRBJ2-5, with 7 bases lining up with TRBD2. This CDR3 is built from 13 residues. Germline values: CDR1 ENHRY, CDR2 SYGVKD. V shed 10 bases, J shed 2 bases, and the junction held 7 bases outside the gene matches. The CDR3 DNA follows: TGTGCCACCGGACTAGAACAGCAAGAGACCCAGTACTTC. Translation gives CATGLEQQETQYF.

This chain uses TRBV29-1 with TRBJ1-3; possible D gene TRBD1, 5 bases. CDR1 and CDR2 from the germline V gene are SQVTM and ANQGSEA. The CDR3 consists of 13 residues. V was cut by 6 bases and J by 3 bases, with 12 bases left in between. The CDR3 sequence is CSVERQFGNTIYF. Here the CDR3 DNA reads TGCAGCGTAGAGAGACAGTTTGGAAACACCATATATTTT.

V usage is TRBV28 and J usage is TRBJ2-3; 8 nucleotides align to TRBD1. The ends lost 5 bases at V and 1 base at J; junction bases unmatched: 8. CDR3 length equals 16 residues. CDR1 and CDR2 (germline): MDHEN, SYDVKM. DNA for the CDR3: TGTGCCAGCAGTCCTAGGGACAGGACGGGCACAGATACGCAGTATTTT. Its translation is CASSPRDRTGTDTQYF.

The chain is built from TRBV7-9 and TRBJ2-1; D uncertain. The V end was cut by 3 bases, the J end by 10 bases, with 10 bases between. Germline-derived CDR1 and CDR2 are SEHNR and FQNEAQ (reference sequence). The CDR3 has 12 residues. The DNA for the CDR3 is TGTGCCAGCAGCTTTCTTTTCCCGGAGCAGTTCTTC. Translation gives CASSFLFPEQFF.

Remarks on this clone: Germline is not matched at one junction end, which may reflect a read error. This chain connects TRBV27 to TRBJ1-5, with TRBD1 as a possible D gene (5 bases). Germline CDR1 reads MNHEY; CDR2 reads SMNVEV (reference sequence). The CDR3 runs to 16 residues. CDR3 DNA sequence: TGTGCCAGCAGCTTATACCACGGGGGGAGGCATCAGCCCCAGCATTTT. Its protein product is CASSLYHGGRHQPQHF.

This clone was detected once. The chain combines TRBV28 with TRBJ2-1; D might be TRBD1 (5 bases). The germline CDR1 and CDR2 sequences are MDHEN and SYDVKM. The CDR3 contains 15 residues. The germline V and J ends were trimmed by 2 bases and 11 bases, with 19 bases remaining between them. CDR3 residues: CASSLPTIDSAQQFF. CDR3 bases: TGTGCCAGCAGTTTACCCACGATCGACAGTGCTCAGCAGTTCTTC.

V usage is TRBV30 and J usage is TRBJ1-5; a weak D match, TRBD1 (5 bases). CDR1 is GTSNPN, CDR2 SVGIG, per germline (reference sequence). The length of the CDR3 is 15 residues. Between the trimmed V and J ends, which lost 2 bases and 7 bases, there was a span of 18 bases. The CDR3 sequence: CAWSPRSGWGQPQHF. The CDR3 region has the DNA TGTGCCTGGAGTCCGCGAAGTGGGTGGGGCCAGCCCCAGCATTTT.

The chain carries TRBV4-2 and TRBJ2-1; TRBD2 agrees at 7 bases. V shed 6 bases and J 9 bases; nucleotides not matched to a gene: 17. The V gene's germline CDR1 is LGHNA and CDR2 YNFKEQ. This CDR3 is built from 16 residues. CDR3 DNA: TGTGCCAGCAGTCTTTATTCTAGCGGATCCACAAGTGAGCAGTTCTTC. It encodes CASSLYSSGSTSEQFF.

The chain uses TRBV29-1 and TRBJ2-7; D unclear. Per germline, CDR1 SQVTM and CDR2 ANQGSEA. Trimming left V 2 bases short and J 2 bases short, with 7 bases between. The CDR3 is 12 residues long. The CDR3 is CSVESVTYEQYF. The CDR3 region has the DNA TGCAGCGTTGAATCGGTTACCTACGAGCAGTACTTC.

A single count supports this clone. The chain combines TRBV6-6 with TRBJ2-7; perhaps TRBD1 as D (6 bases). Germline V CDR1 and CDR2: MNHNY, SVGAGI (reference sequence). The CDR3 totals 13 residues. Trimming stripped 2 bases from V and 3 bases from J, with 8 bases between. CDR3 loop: CASSYTGYYEQYF. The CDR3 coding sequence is TGTGCCAGCAGTTACACAGGGTACTACGAGCAGTACTTC.

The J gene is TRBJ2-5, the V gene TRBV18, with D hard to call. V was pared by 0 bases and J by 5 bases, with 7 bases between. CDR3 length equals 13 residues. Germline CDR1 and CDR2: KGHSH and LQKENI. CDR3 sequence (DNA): TGTGCCAGCTCACCACCTACGGCGGAGACCCAGTACTTC. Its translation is CASSPPTAETQYF.